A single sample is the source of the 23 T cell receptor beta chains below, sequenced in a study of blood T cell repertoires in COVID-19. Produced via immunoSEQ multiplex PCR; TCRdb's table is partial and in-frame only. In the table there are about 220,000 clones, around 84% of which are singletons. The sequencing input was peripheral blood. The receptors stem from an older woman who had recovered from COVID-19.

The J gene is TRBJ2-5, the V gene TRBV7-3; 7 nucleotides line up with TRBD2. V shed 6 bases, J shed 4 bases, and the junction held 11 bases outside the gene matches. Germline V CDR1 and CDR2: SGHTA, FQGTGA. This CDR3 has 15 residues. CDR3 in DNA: TGTGCCAGCAGTCCAACGGCAGCGGGGTTAGAGACCCAGTACTTC. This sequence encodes CASSPTAAGLETQYF.

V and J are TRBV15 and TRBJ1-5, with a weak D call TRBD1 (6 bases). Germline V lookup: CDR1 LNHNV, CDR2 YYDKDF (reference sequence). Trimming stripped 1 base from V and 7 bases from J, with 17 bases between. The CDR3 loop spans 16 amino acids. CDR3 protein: CATSRVGGAEGQPQHF. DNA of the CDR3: TGTGCCACCAGCAGAGTGGGGGGGGCGGAGGGACAGCCCCAGCATTTT. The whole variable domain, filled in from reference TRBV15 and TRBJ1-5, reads DAMVIQNPRYQVTQFGKPVTLSCSQTLNHNVMYWYQQKSSQAPKLLFHYYDKDFNNEADTPDNFQSRRPNTSFCFLDIRSPGLGDTAMYLCATSRVGGAEGQPQHFGDGTRLSIL.

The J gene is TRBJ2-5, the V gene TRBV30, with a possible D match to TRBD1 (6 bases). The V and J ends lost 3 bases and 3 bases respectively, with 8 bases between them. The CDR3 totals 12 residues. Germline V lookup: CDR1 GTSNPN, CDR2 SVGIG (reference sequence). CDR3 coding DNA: TGTGCCTGGAGCTCAGGGGAAGAGACCCAGTACTTC. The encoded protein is CAWSSGEETQYF.

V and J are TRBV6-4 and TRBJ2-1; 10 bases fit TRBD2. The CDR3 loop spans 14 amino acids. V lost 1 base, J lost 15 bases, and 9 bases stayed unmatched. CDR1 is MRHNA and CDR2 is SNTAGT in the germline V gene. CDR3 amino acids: CASSDLGGTSVLFF. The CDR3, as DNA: TGTGCCAGCAGTGACTTGGGGGGGACTAGCGTCTTGTTCTTC.

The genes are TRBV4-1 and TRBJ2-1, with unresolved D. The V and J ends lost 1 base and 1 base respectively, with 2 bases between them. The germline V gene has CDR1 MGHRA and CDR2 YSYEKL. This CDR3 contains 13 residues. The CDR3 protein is CASSQASYNEQFF. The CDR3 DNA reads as TGCGCCAGCAGCCAAGCGTCCTACAATGAGCAGTTCTTC.

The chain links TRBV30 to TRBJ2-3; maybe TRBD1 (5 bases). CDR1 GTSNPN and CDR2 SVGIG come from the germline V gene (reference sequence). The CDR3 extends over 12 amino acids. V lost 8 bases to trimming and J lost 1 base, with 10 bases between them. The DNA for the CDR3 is TGTGCCGCCGACAGCCGCACAGATACGCAGTATTTT. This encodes CAADSRTDTQYF.

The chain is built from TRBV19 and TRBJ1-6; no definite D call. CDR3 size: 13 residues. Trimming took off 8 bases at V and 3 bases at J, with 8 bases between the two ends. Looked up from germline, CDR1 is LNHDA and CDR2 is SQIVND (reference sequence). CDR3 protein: CASQRYYNSPLHF. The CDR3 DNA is TGTGCCAGTCAACGGTACTATAATTCACCCCTCCACTTT.

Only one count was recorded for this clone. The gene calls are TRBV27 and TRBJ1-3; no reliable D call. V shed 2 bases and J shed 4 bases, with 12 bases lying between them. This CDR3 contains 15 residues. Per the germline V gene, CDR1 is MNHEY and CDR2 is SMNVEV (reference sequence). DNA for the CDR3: TGTGCCAGCAGTTTAAGGTGGGGAGCAGGAAACACCATATATTTT. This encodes CASSLRWGAGNTIYF.

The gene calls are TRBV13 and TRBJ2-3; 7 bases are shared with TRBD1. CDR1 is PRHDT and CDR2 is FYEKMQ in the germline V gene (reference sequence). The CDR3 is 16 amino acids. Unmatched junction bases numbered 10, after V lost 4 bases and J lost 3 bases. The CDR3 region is CASSSSRDRGTDTQYF. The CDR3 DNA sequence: TGTGCCAGCAGCTCAAGCAGGGACAGAGGTACAGATACGCAGTATTTT.

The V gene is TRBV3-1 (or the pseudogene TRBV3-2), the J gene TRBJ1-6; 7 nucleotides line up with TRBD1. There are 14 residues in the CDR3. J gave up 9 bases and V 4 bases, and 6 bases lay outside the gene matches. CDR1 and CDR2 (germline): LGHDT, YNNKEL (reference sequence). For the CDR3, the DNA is TGTGCCAGCAGCCCCCGACAGGGTATTTCACCCCTCCACTTT. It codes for CASSPRQGISPLHF.

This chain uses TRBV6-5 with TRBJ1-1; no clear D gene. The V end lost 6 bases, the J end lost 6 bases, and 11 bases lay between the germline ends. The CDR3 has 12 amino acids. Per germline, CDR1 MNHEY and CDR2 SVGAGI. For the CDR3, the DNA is TGTGCCAGCAGCTACAGCGGCGCTGAAGCTTTCTTT. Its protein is CASSYSGAEAFF.

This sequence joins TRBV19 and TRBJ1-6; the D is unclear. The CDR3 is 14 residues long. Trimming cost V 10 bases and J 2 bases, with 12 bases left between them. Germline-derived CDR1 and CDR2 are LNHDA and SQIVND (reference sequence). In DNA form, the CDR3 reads TGTGCCACCTCAAGCCGGGCCTATAATTCACCCCTCCACTTT. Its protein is CATSSRAYNSPLHF.

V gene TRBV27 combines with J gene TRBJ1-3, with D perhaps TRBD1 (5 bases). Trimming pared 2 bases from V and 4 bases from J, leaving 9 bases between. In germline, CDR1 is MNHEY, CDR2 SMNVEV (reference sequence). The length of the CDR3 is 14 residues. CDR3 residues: CASSLTGAGNTIYF. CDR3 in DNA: TGTGCCAGCAGTTTAACAGGTGCCGGAAACACCATATATTTT.

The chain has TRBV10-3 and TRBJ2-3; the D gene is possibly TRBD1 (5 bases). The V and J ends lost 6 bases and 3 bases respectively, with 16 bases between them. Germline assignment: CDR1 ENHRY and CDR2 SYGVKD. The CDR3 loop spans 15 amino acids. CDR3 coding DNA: TGTGCCATCAGGGAAGAACAGACAGTTACAGATACGCAGTATTTT. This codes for CAIREEQTVTDTQYF.

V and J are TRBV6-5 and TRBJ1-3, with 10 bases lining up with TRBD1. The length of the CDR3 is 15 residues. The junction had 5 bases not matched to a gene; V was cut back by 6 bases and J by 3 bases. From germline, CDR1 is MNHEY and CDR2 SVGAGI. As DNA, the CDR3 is TGTGCCAGCAGGGAGACAGGGGGCATTGGAAACACCATATATTTT. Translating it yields CASRETGGIGNTIYF.

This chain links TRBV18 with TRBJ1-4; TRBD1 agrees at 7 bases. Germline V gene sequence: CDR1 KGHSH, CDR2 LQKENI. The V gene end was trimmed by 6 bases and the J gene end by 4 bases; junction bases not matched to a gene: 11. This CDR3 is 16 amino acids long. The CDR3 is CASSRGRGRFNEKLFF. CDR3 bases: TGTGCCAGCTCCCGAGGAAGGGGGCGATTTAATGAAAAACTGTTTTTT.

CDR3 protein: CASSSTSLPDTQYF. CDR3 DNA: TGTGCCAGCAGTTCGACTAGCCTCCCAGATACGCAGTATTTT. The chain employs TRBV5-4 and TRBJ2-3; 7 bases line up with TRBD2. This CDR3 has 14 amino acids. The V gene's germline CDR1 is SGHNT and CDR2 YYREEE (reference sequence). Germline trimming cut 5 bases from V and 4 bases from J; bases unmatched to any gene: 7.

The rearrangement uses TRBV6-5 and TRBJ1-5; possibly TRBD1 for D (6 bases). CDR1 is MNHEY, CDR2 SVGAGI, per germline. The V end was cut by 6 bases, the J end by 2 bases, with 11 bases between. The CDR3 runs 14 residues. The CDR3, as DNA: TGTGCCAGCAGGGGGGCGTGGGGCAATCAGCCCCAGCATTTT. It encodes CASRGAWGNQPQHF.

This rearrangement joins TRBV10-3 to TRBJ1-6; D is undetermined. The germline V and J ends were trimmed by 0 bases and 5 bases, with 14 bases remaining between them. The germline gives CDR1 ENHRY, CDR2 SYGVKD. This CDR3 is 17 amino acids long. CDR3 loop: CAISESIGTAHNSPLHF. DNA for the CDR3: TGTGCCATCAGTGAGTCAATCGGTACCGCCCATAATTCACCCCTCCACTTT.

The CDR3 DNA reads as TGTGCCAGACATAACACTGAAGCTTTCTTT. It codes for CARHNTEAFF. V gene TRBV27 combines with J gene TRBJ1-1; D not resolved. CDR3 length equals 10 residues. V dropped 9 bases and J dropped 2 bases, with 4 bases sitting between them. In germline, CDR1 is MNHEY, CDR2 SMNVEV (reference sequence).

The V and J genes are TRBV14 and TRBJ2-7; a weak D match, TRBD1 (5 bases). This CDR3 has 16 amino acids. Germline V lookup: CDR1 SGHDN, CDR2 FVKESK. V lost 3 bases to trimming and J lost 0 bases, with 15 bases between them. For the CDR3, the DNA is TGTGCCAGCAGCCATACAGACAGAGACAACTCCTACGAGCAGTACTTC. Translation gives CASSHTDRDNSYEQYF.

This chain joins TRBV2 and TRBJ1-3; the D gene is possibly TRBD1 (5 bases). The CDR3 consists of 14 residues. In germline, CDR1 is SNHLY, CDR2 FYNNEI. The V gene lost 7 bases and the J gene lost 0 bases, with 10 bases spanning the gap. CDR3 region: CASKAGVSGNTIYF. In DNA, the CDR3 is TGTGCCAGCAAGGCGGGGGTCTCTGGAAACACCATATATTTT.

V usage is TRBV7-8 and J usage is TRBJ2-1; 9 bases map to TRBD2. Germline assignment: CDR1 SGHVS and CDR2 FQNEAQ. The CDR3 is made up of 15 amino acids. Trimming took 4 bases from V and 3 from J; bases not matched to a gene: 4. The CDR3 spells CASSWAGGNYNEQFF. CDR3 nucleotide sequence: TGTGCCAGCAGCTGGGCGGGGGGGAACTACAATGAGCAGTTCTTC.